These 25 T cell receptor beta chains were sequenced from one sample in a study of human T cells and chemical hapten exposure. TCRdb ran MiXCR on the RACE reads and lists one entry per CDR3 protein. The table shows approximately 73,000 distinct CDR3 sequences, with over 9% occurring only once. The time point here: patch test 1, 2 weeks after DPC sensitization. Treatment: therapeutic diphenylcyclopropenone sensitization with weekly scalp DPC. Sequencing was performed on whole blood, taken in connection with sensitization to the hapten diphenylcyclopropenone (DPC). These receptors were taken from a woman aged 45-65 years with alopecia areata. Some clones in this sample may be carry-over from other donors' samples.

This clonotype was detected only a few times. This chain links TRBV30 with TRBJ1-1; tentatively, D is TRBD1 (6 bases). CDR3 length: 13 amino acids. Looked up from germline, CDR1 is GTSNPN and CDR2 is SVGIG (reference sequence). V was trimmed by 3 bases and J by 4 bases, leaving 12 bases between them. The CDR3 sequence: CAWRAQGRTEAFF. CDR3 sequence (DNA): TGTGCCTGGAGGGCCCAGGGGCGCACTGAAGCTTTCTTT.

This rearrangement joins TRBV28 to TRBJ1-1; D possibly corresponds to TRBD1 (5 bases). In germline, CDR1 is MDHEN, CDR2 SYDVKM. The CDR3 sequence is 14 residues long. V was pared by 3 bases and J by 6 bases, with 14 bases between. The CDR3 coding sequence is TGTGCCAGCAGTTTGCCAGGGCCGGAGGCTGAAGCTTTCTTT. Translated: CASSLPGPEAEAFF.

This chain uses TRBV20-1 with TRBJ1-1, with a possible D match to TRBD1 (6 bases). The CDR3 has 12 amino acids. Germline lookup yields CDR1 DFQATT and CDR2 SNEGSKA (reference sequence). The germline V and J ends were trimmed by 6 bases and 2 bases, with 10 bases remaining between them. In DNA form, the CDR3 reads TGCAGTGCGGCGGGGGGCAACACTGAAGCTTTCTTT. It is translated as CSAAGGNTEAFF.

This clonotype was observed once. The chain has TRBV5-1 and TRBJ2-6, with 8 bases aligning to TRBD1. This CDR3 contains 16 residues. The junction had 5 bases not matched to a gene; V was cut back by 1 base and J by 5 bases. Germline-derived CDR1 and CDR2 are SGHRS and YFSETQ. DNA for the CDR3: TGCGCCAGCAGCTTGCTTCAGGGGGCGCGGGCCAACGTCCTGACTTTC. It translates to CASSLLQGARANVLTF.

This clonotype showed up many times. The chain has TRBV5-1 and TRBJ2-3; perhaps TRBD1 as D (6 bases). This CDR3 is built from 14 residues. The germline gives CDR1 SGHRS, CDR2 YFSETQ. With 2 bases removed from V and 2 bases from J, the gap between germline ends came to 9 bases. The CDR3 spells CASSLQGDTDTQYF. Here the CDR3 DNA reads TGCGCCAGCAGCTTACAGGGAGACACAGATACGCAGTATTTT.

This clonotype was detected only a few times. The genes are TRBV6-6 and TRBJ1-2; D gene ambiguous. Trimming left V 6 bases short and J 4 bases short, with 12 bases between. This CDR3 region has 13 residues. Germline CDR1 is MNHNY and CDR2 is SVGAGI (reference sequence). In DNA, the CDR3 is TGTGCCAGCAGCTCCGACGCCAGCTATGGCTACACCTTC. Its translation is CASSSDASYGYTF.

This clonotype was recorded many times. The rearrangement links TRBV20-1 to TRBJ1-2; 10 nucleotides line up with TRBD1. Germline values: CDR1 DFQATT, CDR2 SNEGSKA (reference sequence). The V and J ends lost 7 bases and 6 bases, in that order; junction bases with no gene match: 11. The CDR3 covers 14 residues. The CDR3 DNA reads TGCAGTGGGCACGCGACAGGGGGCTTCGATGGCTACACCTTC. This sequence encodes CSGHATGGFDGYTF.

The chain has TRBV7-6 and TRBJ1-5, with TRBD1 matching over 7 bases. The CDR3 runs to 14 residues. With V trimmed by 5 bases and J by 2 bases, 3 bases remained unmatched. Per germline, CDR1 SGHVS and CDR2 FNYEAQ. The CDR3 nucleotides read TGTGCCAGCAGCCAAACAGGGGGCAATCAGCCCCAGCATTTT. Protein sequence: CASSQTGGNQPQHF. Using reference TRBV7-6 and TRBJ1-5 for the parts outside the CDR3, the full variable domain is GAGVSQSPRYKVTKRGQDVALRCDPISGHVSLYWYRQALGQGPEFLTYFNYEAQQDKSGLPNDRFSAERPEGSISTLTIQRTEQRDSAMYRCASSQTGGNQPQHFGDGTRLSIL.

This chain uses TRBV6-5 with TRBJ2-3, with D uncertain. V lost 8 bases and J 6 bases, leaving 15 bases between the germline ends. Germline CDR1 reads MNHEY; CDR2 reads SVGAGI. The CDR3 contains 13 residues. The CDR3 sequence: CASQATAVDTQYF. CDR3 DNA: TGTGCCAGCCAAGCGACTGCGGTGGATACGCAGTATTTT.

This chain uses TRBV6-2 or TRBV6-3 with TRBJ2-7; no clear D. This CDR3 is built from 13 residues. Germline V gene lookup returns CDR1 MNHEY and CDR2 SVGEGT. The V and J ends lost 2 bases and 4 bases respectively, with 9 bases between them. The CDR3 reads CASSYPPSYEQYF. CDR3 DNA: TGTGCCAGCAGTTACCCACCCTCTTACGAGCAGTACTTC.

This clonotype came up a few times. This chain uses TRBV4-1 with TRBJ2-1; D may be TRBD2 (6 bases). Per germline, CDR1 MGHRA and CDR2 YSYEKL. V lost 6 bases to trimming and J lost 1 base, with 16 bases between them. The CDR3 covers 16 residues. The CDR3, as DNA: TGCGCCAGCAGTCCCGGGAGCGGGCCTTCCTACAATGAGCAGTTCTTC. As protein: CASSPGSGPSYNEQFF.

Here the CDR3 reads CASGVAGGPNEQFF. DNA for the CDR3: TGTGCCAGCGGTGTAGCGGGAGGGCCGAATGAGCAGTTCTTC. The chain combines TRBV7-8 with TRBJ2-1; 11 nucleotides match TRBD2. This CDR3 is built from 14 residues. J gave up 7 bases and V 8 bases, and 7 bases lay outside the gene matches. CDR1 is SGHVS and CDR2 is FQNEAQ in the germline V gene.

This clonotype was found many times. This chain connects TRBV20-1 to TRBJ2-3, with TRBD2 matching 9 bases. V was pared by 0 bases and J by 0 bases, with 7 bases of the junction left unmatched. This CDR3 comprises 17 residues. CDR1 is DFQATT, CDR2 SNEGSKA, per germline (reference sequence). The CDR3 sequence is CSARDRLAGSSTDTQYF. CDR3 sequence (DNA): TGCAGTGCTAGAGATCGTCTAGCGGGGTCTAGCACAGATACGCAGTATTTT.

This clonotype was seen only a few times. The J gene is TRBJ1-2, the V gene TRBV3-1, with a tentative D call TRBD1 (6 bases). The ends were cut back, 6 bases at V and 4 bases at J, with 18 bases in the middle. Germline V gives CDR1 LGHDT, CDR2 YNNKEL (reference sequence). The CDR3 is made up of 15 amino acids. The CDR3 sequence: CASRLTGNSAYGYTF. CDR3 in DNA: TGTGCCAGCAGGCTTACAGGGAATTCGGCCTATGGCTACACCTTC. The complete variable domain, with remaining parts taken from reference TRBV3-1 and TRBJ1-2, reads DTAVSQTPKYLVTQMGNDKSIKCEQNLGHDTMYWYKQDSKKFLKIMFSYNNKELIINETVPNRFSPKSPDKAHLNLHINSLELGDSAVYFCASRLTGNSAYGYTFGSGTRLTVV.

V gene TRBV18 combines with J gene TRBJ2-3, with D perhaps TRBD2 (5 bases). The germline CDR1 and CDR2 sequences are KGHSH and LQKENI. The CDR3 is 13 residues long. The V and J ends lost 4 bases and 5 bases respectively, with 10 bases between them. CDR3 protein: CASSQGVLDTQYF. The CDR3, as DNA: TGTGCCAGCTCACAGGGAGTCCTAGATACGCAGTATTTT.

This clonotype has a handful of counts. J is TRBJ2-1 and V is TRBV5-1; 8 nucleotides line up with TRBD2. The CDR3 is 16 amino acids. J was trimmed by 6 bases and V by 3 bases; bases with no gene match: 11. The germline CDR1 and CDR2 sequences are SGHRS and YFSETQ. The CDR3 DNA reads as TGCGCCAGCAGCTCCCTCGTCGGGAGGGCCCCCAATGAGCAGTTCTTC. Translating it yields CASSSLVGRAPNEQFF.

The V call is TRBV5-5, the J call TRBJ2-3; possibly TRBD1 for D (5 bases). The germline CDR1 and CDR2 sequences are SGHKS and YYEKEE (reference sequence). The CDR3 covers 15 residues. The V gene lost 0 bases and the J gene lost 5 bases, with 13 bases spanning the gap. The CDR3 sequence is CASSLGHGQGDTQYF. For the CDR3, the DNA is TGTGCCAGCAGCTTGGGGCACGGACAAGGAGATACGCAGTATTTT.

This clonotype appeared a few times. The chain links TRBV28 to TRBJ2-3, with TRBD2 matching over 11 bases. V shed 6 bases and J 4 bases; nucleotides not matched to a gene: 12. This CDR3 spans 17 amino acids. The germline V gene encodes CDR1 MDHEN and CDR2 SYDVKM. As DNA, the CDR3 is TGTGCCAGCAGCCCCGGGAGTCTAGCGGGAGGTTCAGATACGCAGTATTTT. Translated: CASSPGSLAGGSDTQYF.

The rearrangement joins TRBV7-8 to TRBJ2-4; TRBD1 might be the D (6 bases). The CDR3 is made up of 16 amino acids. Germline CDR1 reads SGHVS; CDR2 reads FQNEAQ. The ends were cut back, 5 bases at V and 0 bases at J, with 14 bases in the middle. As DNA, the CDR3 is TGTGCCAGCAGCCCCCGAGGGGGTCTAGCCAAAAACATTCAGTACTTC. Its protein is CASSPRGGLAKNIQYF.

This clonotype was seen ten or more times. The chain carries TRBV7-8 and TRBJ1-4; the D is unclear. The CDR3 has 17 amino acids. V was shortened by 6 bases and J by 7 bases, with 24 bases between the two germline ends. Germline V gives CDR1 SGHVS, CDR2 FQNEAQ. The CDR3 is CASRRGVGGVQVEKLFF. Written as DNA, the CDR3 is TGTGCCAGCAGAAGAGGTGTGGGCGGGGTCCAGGTTGAAAAACTGTTTTTT.

This clonotype came up many times. The J gene is TRBJ2-7, the V gene TRBV13; possibly TRBD1 or TRBD2 for D (5 bases each). The CDR3 is made up of 12 amino acids. Between the trimmed V and J ends, which lost 8 bases and 6 bases, there was a span of 14 bases. The germline gives CDR1 PRHDT, CDR2 FYEKMQ (reference sequence). CDR3 amino acids: CASGDHPGEQYF. The CDR3 DNA sequence: TGTGCCAGCGGGGACCACCCTGGCGAGCAGTACTTC.

This clonotype was seen more than once but under ten times. The V call is TRBV5-5, the J call TRBJ1-1; unclear D gene. Germline V lookup: CDR1 SGHKS, CDR2 YYEKEE (reference sequence). V was clipped by 0 bases and J by 0 bases, with 9 bases between them. The CDR3 is 15 residues long. CDR3 sequence: CASSLAAGMNTEAFF. CDR3 DNA: TGTGCCAGCAGCTTGGCTGCAGGCATGAACACTGAAGCTTTCTTT.

This clonotype appeared many times. The rearrangement links TRBV6-5 to TRBJ2-1; 10 bases map to TRBD2. CDR1 and CDR2 (germline): MNHEY, SVGAGI. Trimming took 5 bases from V and 4 from J; bases not matched to a gene: 8. The CDR3 contains 16 residues. The DNA of the CDR3 is TGTGCCAGCAGTCCCCCCCAAGCGGGAGGGTACAATGAGCAGTTCTTC. Translating it yields CASSPPQAGGYNEQFF.

The chain is built from TRBV30 and TRBJ2-1, with TRBD2 matching over 13 bases. The CDR3 contains 15 residues. The germline V gene has CDR1 GTSNPN and CDR2 SVGIG (reference sequence). J was trimmed by 7 bases and V by 2 bases; bases with no gene match: 5. The CDR3 bases are TGTGCCTGGAGTTTAACTAGCGGGAGGGTTAATGAGCAGTTCTTC. Translated, it gives CAWSLTSGRVNEQFF.

Only a few counts were recorded for this clonotype. This rearrangement joins TRBV28 to TRBJ1-2; 9 bases are shared with TRBD1. Looked up from germline, CDR1 is MDHEN and CDR2 is SYDVKM. This CDR3 is built from 14 residues. Trimming took 6 bases from V and 6 from J; bases not matched to a gene: 8. The CDR3 loop reads CASSSGDRVHGYTF. The CDR3 bases are TGTGCCAGCAGCTCCGGGGACAGGGTCCATGGCTACACCTTC.